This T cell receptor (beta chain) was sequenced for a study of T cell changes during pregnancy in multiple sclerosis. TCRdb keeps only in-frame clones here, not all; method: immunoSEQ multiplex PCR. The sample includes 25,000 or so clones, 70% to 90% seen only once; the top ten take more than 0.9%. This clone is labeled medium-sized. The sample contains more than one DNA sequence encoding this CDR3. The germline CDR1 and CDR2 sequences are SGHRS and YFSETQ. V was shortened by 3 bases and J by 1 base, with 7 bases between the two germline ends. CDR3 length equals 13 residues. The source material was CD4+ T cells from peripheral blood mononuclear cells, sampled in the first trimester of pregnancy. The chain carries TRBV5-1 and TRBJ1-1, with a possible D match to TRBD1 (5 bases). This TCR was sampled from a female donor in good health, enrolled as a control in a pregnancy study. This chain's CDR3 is CASSSGQNTEAFF. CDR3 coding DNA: TGCGCCAGCAGCTCCGGACAGAACACTGAAGCTTTCTTT.